A single sample gave rise to the 12 T cell receptor beta chains below, sequenced in a study of shared clonotypes between healthy human individuals. Only CD45RO-negative cells positively selected for CCR7 counted as naive CD8 cells, so terminally differentiated effector memory CD45RA+ cells were excluded. The method was immunoSEQ multiplex PCR; TCRdb's version includes in-frame clones alone and lacks a portion of them. There are about 2 million clones in the sample; just under 95% occur only once, and 0.85% to 1.2% lies in the top ten. Sequencing was carried out using naive CD8+ T cells sorted from blood. Every receptor here comes from a man aged 18 to 30 in good health.

The chain couples TRBV9 to TRBJ1-1; D possibly corresponds to TRBD1 (5 bases). Germline CDR1 is SGDLS and CDR2 is YYNGEE. V was shortened by 4 bases and J by 1 base, with 17 bases between the two germline ends. The CDR3 totals 16 residues. In DNA form, the CDR3 reads TGTGCCAGCAGCCCTCTCGTGAGGGGTCCGAACACTGAAGCTTTCTTT. Residues: CASSPLVRGPNTEAFF.

The genes are TRBV6-5 and TRBJ2-3; TRBD1 might be the D (6 bases). The V end was cut by 0 bases, the J end by 5 bases, with 12 bases between. CDR1 is MNHEY and CDR2 is SVGAGI in the germline V gene. This CDR3 region has 15 residues. The DNA of the CDR3 is TGTGCCAGCAGTTACTCCGGGACACCCGGAGATACGCAGTATTTT. The encoded protein is CASSYSGTPGDTQYF.

The chain employs TRBV28 and TRBJ2-7; 13 positions agree with TRBD2. The CDR3 loop spans 14 amino acids. From germline, CDR1 is MDHEN and CDR2 SYDVKM. The trim removed 3 bases at V and 6 bases at J, leaving 2 bases unmatched. This chain's CDR3 is CASSFRLAGGEQYF. The CDR3 coding sequence is TGTGCCAGCAGTTTTCGACTAGCGGGGGGCGAGCAGTACTTC.

This clone was recorded only once. The chain has TRBV18 and TRBJ2-1; 7 bases map to TRBD2. Per the germline V gene, CDR1 is KGHSH and CDR2 is LQKENI. This CDR3 contains 13 residues. V shed 6 bases, J shed 8 bases, and the junction held 7 bases outside the gene matches. The CDR3 loop is CASSHEGRDEQFF. The CDR3 nucleotides read TGTGCCAGCTCCCACGAGGGGAGGGATGAGCAGTTCTTC.

The chain employs TRBV7-6 and TRBJ2-2; D is ambiguous. The ends were cut back, 1 base at V and 13 bases at J, with 10 bases in the middle. The CDR3 length is 12 residues. Germline V lookup: CDR1 SGHVS, CDR2 FNYEAQ. Written as DNA, the CDR3 is TGTGCCAGCAGCTTAGGAGGTGATAGGCTGTTTTTT. It encodes CASSLGGDRLFF.

The chain is built from TRBV27 and TRBJ2-1; 12 nucleotides align to TRBD2. This CDR3 has 15 residues. Germline CDR1 and CDR2: MNHEY and SMNVEV (reference sequence). J gave up 7 bases and V 4 bases, and 5 bases lay outside the gene matches. The CDR3 coding sequence is TGTGCCAGCAGTTCCGGACTAGCGGGAAAAAATGAGCAGTTCTTC. This sequence encodes CASSSGLAGKNEQFF.

This clone was detected many times. Different DNA sequences within this sample yield the same CDR3. In nucleotides, the CDR3 is TGTGCCAGCAGCTTAACCTACGAGCAGTACTTC. Protein: CASSLTYEQYF. The chain carries TRBV7-9 and TRBJ2-7; D gene uncertain. The germline CDR1 and CDR2 sequences are SEHNR and FQNEAQ (reference sequence). This CDR3 contains 11 residues. Trimming removed 2 bases from V and 2 bases from J, with 1 base in between.

The V call is TRBV2, the J call TRBJ2-5; D possibly matches TRBD1 or TRBD2 (5 bases each). The CDR3 length is 13 residues. V shed 7 bases and J shed 5 bases, with 14 bases lying between them. Germline CDR1 is SNHLY and CDR2 is FYNNEI. The CDR3 is CASTGFGTETQYF. CDR3 bases: TGTGCCAGCACCGGATTCGGGACGGAGACCCAGTACTTC.

This clone has just one count. The chain recombines TRBV13 with TRBJ2-7, with TRBD1 as a possible D gene (5 bases). Germline values: CDR1 PRHDT, CDR2 FYEKMQ (reference sequence). The CDR3 loop spans 12 amino acids. V was trimmed by 6 bases and J by 9 bases, leaving 15 bases between them. The CDR3 nucleotides are TGTGCCAGCAGTGACAGAAGCACAGGGCAGTACTTC. Encoded protein: CASSDRSTGQYF.

The chain carries TRBV30 and TRBJ2-2; D not resolved. V shed 5 bases and J shed 3 bases, with 10 bases lying between them. From germline, CDR1 is GTSNPN and CDR2 SVGIG (reference sequence). The CDR3 spans 13 residues. This CDR3 is CAWDAQHTGELFF. CDR3 nucleotides: TGTGCCTGGGACGCGCAACACACCGGGGAGCTGTTTTTT. Full variable domain (remainder filled in from reference TRBV30 and TRBJ2-2): SQTIHQWPATLVQPVGSPLSLECTVEGTSNPNLYWYRQAAGRGLQLLFYSVGIGQISSEVPQNLSASRPQDRQFILSSKKLLLSDSGFYLCAWDAQHTGELFFGEGSRLTVL.

V gene TRBV30 combines with J gene TRBJ1-2; D remains ambiguous. Looked up from germline, CDR1 is GTSNPN and CDR2 is SVGIG (reference sequence). The CDR3 is 13 amino acids. Deletions cut 7 bases from V and 6 bases from J, with 18 bases between. The CDR3: CALKELPSDGYTF. The DNA of the CDR3 is TGTGCCTTAAAGGAGCTCCCTTCGGATGGCTACACCTTC. Full variable domain (remainder filled in from reference TRBV30 and TRBJ1-2): SQTIHQWPATLVQPVGSPLSLECTVEGTSNPNLYWYRQAAGRGLQLLFYSVGIGQISSEVPQNLSASRPQDRQFILSSKKLLLSDSGFYLCALKELPSDGYTFGSGTRLTVV.

This chain uses TRBV28 with TRBJ2-5; D call uncertain. The CDR3 is 13 residues long. The V end was cut by 2 bases, the J end by 5 bases, with 9 bases between. Germline assignment: CDR1 MDHEN and CDR2 SYDVKM. The CDR3 DNA reads as TGTGCCAGCAGTTTAGAGGTTTTGGAGACCCAGTACTTC. Translation: CASSLEVLETQYF.